This T cell receptor beta chain was profiled in a study of blood T cells in healthy people across ages (dated by TCRdb to the mid-2010s). Concerning the study at large: In model experiments, template switching captured about one uniquely barcoded TCR beta cDNA molecule for every two T cells. To avoid experimental bias, donors of different ages were distributed randomly across sequencing lanes. The donors were split into four age groups: young (average approximately 16 years), middle-aged (roughly 39), aged (more than 60) and long-lived (over 80). To track age-related changes in TCR beta repertoire diversity, the study relied on deep sequencing normalized with unique cDNA molecular identifiers. The study analyzed two additional independent replicas of 1 million unique cDNA reads from the same blood draw for two donors, one aged 18 to 29 and one aged 80 or older. The investigation overall reported the following: Because the CMV infection status of the donors was unknown, age-related changes in expanded clonotypes may potentially have been confounded. Estimates of total diversity from one million sequenced T cells were regarded as lower bounds and underestimates. Compared with the aged group, the long-lived group had more naive CD4+ T cells, fewer expanded clones and increased TCR diversity, suggesting age selection. There was a strong correlation between observed TCR beta diversity and the percentage of naive T cells measured by flow cytometry. Observed TCR beta diversity per million T cells fell roughly linearly with age, and a significant reduction was already apparent by age around 40. Because profiling used bulk unsorted PBMCs, naive and antigen-experienced compartments could not be compared conclusively.

The library relied on 5' RACE. The listed sequencing device is Illumina HiSeq 2500. A second PCR of roughly 7 to 11 cycles was run with a J-beta primer mix and a sample-barcoded 5' primer. Each TCR beta cDNA molecule received a unique molecular identifier from a template-switch 5' adaptor carrying 12 random nucleotides. Each sample yielded at least 2.5 million CDR3-containing paired-end reads. First-strand cDNA was synthesized from all RNA with the Mint cDNA synthesis kit, primed by a TRBC-specific oligonucleotide. All cDNA was treated with uracil-DNA glycosylase and then went through a first 18-cycle PCR with the universal primers M1SS and BC2_uni_R. The paper's processing steps were these. For normalization, 1 million high-quality reads, each with a distinct molecular identifier, were randomly selected from each sample. Instead of being binned into consensus sequences, reads that shared molecular identifiers were thrown out. MiTCR, run with a Q25 quality threshold and the strictest error-elimination algorithm, handled CDR3 identification, clonotype clustering and error correction. Lower-bound total TCR beta diversity was estimated with a nonparametric unseen species model using Euler transformation. TCRdb handled the public reads itself, with Q25 trimming in fastp and clone calling in MiXCR, and kept productive beta chains. Each entry merges the rows of one CDR3 protein and shows their most common DNA and genes. What appears here as the V and J calls and clone size reflects TCRdb's work, not the paper's. This sample lists around 900,000 distinct CDR3 sequences; around 54% were detected once. The top ten clonotypes cover about a fifth of the sample.

Donors were under 40 systemically healthy Caucasian individuals from Russia aged roughly 6 to 90 years. Each donor gave roughly 9.5 milliliters of peripheral blood, collected into EDTA-treated Vacutainer tubes. Ficoll-Paque density-gradient centrifugation was used to isolate PBMCs, with at least 7 million per sample. Trizol reagent was used to extract total RNA from PBMCs, with at least 5 micrograms per sample. The percentages of naive CD45RAhigh/CD27high T cells were determined by flow cytometry on a PBMC aliquot from every donor. As encoded in the germline V gene, CDR1 is SQVTM while CDR2 is ANQGSEA. There are 13 amino acids in the CDR3, from cysteine to phenylalanine inclusive. Of all the DNA, just the CDR3 is kept, 39 bases in frame from base 1. Relative to germline, V is 1 base shorter and J is 7 bases shorter, with 13 bases between their ends. The table lists this clonotype with a few counts. The antigen this receptor binds is unknown. No much larger clone exists at a distance of one base, and base qualities are not known.

Sequences were obtained from blood. Rearrangement joined TRBV29-1 to TRBJ2-5, with the identity of the D gene unclear. This clonotype originated in a woman aged 55-75 years in good health. The CDR3 loop reads CSVEAAAPGTQYF. The nucleotide sequence is given as TGCAGCGTTGAAGCGGCAGCCCCGGGGACCCAGTACTTC.